This TCR beta chain was recorded in a study (dated by TCRdb to between 2021 and 2023). The paper as a whole reports these results and caveats: Further investigation, including longitudinal sampling and assessment of a control group, is stated by the authors to be required.

TCR beta chain repertoires were profiled by survey-level sequencing on the immunoSEQ platform. Under the source paper's analysis protocol: CDR3 amino acid length spectratypes and V-J pairing frequencies were compared, and repertoire diversity was measured with the inverse Simpson index. Clonotypes specific to SARS-CoV-2, CMV, influenza A and EBV were annotated by matching TCR beta CDR3 sequences against VDJdb. Here the immuneACCESS table is served through TCRdb, limited to in-frame sequences with V and J called. Missing clones are a known gap in these copies; in checked studies unresolved V genes cover under half, and the rest lacks a known reason. V and J calls plus clone size are reproduced from that table; the DNA served to infer D and trimming. The sample contains 68,000 or so clones, 85% to 95% of them found a single time. The ten largest clones add up to around 4.5% of the sample. V is cut by 3 bases and J by 7 bases, and the space between the germline ends is 25 bases. Per the germline V gene, MDHEN is the CDR1 and SYDVKM is the CDR2. CDR3 length: 17 amino acids, cysteine to phenylalanine. Here the CDR3 DNA is all that survives: 51 bases in frame from base 1.

Turning to this clone: It lacks a known antigen. The sample holds no much larger clone one base away, and base qualities are not on file.

PBMCs were isolated from peripheral blood, and TCR beta sequencing was performed on genomic DNA from unsorted PBMCs. The sequencing input was PBMCs. The chain couples TRBV28 to TRBJ2-7; the D region possibly corresponds to TRBD2 (6 bases align). The TCR sequence derives from a man aged 35 to 55 with rheumatoid arthritis. The DNA reads TGTGCCAGCAGTTTCCCCGCAGTGGGGGACTCCGAGTGGGAGCAGTACTTC. It specifies CASSFPAVGDSEWEQYF.